One T cell receptor beta chain is described in this entry. Its target is not known. The ends lost 5 bases at V and 3 bases at J; junction bases unmatched: 13. Germline lookup yields CDR1 SGHRS and CDR2 YFSETQ. The CDR3 is 17 residues long. This sample was included in a study of human versus mouse CDR3 diversity and MHC coevolution. Using immunoSEQ multiplex PCR, the repertoire was profiled, and TCRdb retains in-frame clones only, with some absent. This sample has about 77,000 clones, with under 95% found just once. Study outcomes and limitations: Roughly 1.5 million TCR beta clonotypes were estimated for humans, the largest repertoire.

This receptor was identified in a person aged 25 to 75 in good health. Sequenced sample: naive CD4+ T cells from blood. Specified subset: CD45RO-negative CD62L-positive naive CD4 T cells. This chain joins TRBV5-1 and TRBJ1-1; 10 nucleotides agree with TRBD1. The CDR3 spells CASRDFRDRGSYTEAFF. DNA of the CDR3: TGCGCCAGCAGAGACTTCCGGGACAGGGGTAGTTACACTGAAGCTTTCTTT. Drawing the rest from reference TRBV5-1 and TRBJ1-1, the complete variable domain is KAGVTQTPRYLIKTRGQQVTLSCSPISGHRSVSWYQQTPGQGLQFLFEYFSETQRNKGNFPGRFSGRQFSNSRSEMNVSTLELGDSALYLCASRDFRDRGSYTEAFFGQGTRLTVV.